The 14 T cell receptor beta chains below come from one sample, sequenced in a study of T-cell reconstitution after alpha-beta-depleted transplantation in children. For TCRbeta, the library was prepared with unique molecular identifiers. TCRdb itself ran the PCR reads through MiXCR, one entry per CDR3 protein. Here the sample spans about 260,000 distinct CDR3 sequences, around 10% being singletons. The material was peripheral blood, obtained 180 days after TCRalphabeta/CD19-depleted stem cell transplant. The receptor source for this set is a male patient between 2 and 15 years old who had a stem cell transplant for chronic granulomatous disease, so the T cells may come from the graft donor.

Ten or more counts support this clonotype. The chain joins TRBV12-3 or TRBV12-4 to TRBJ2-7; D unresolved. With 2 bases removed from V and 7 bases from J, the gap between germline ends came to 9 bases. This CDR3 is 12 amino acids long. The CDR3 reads CASSLLGWEQYF. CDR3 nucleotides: TGTGCCAGCAGTTTACTGGGTTGGGAGCAGTACTTC.

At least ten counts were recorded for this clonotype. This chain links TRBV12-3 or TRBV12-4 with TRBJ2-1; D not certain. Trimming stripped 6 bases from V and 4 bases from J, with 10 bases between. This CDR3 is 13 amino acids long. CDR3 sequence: CASRGNPYNEQFF. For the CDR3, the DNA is TGTGCCAGCAGAGGGAACCCATACAATGAGCAGTTCTTC.

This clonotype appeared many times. For the CDR3, the DNA is TGCGCCAGCAGCTTGGCCTCAGGGACCGAGCAGTACTTC. Its translation: CASSLASGTEQYF. The genes are TRBV5-1 and TRBJ2-7; D is perhaps TRBD1 or TRBD2 (5 bases each). V was pared by 0 bases and J by 6 bases, with 10 bases between. The CDR3 is made up of 13 amino acids. Germline values: CDR1 SGHRS, CDR2 YFSETQ.

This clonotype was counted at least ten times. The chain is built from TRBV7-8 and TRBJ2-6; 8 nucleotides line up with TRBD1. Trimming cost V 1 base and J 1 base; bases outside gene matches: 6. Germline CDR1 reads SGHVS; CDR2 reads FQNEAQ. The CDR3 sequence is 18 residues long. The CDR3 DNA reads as TGTGCCAGCAGCTTAGATGGGACAGGCCTGTCTGGGGCCAACGTCCTGACTTTC. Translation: CASSLDGTGLSGANVLTF.

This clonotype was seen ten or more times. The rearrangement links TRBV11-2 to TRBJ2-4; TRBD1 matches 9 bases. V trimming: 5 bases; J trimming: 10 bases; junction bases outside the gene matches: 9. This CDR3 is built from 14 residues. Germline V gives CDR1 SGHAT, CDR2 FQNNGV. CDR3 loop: CASSVKDRGGIQYF. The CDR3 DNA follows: TGTGCCAGCAGCGTAAAGGACAGGGGAGGAATTCAGTACTTC. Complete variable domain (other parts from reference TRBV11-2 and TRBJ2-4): EAGVAQSPRYKIIEKRQSVAFWCNPISGHATLYWYQQILGQGPKLLIQFQNNGVVDDSQLPKDRFSAERLKGVDSTLKIQPAKLEDSAVYLCASSVKDRGGIQYFGAGTRLSVL.

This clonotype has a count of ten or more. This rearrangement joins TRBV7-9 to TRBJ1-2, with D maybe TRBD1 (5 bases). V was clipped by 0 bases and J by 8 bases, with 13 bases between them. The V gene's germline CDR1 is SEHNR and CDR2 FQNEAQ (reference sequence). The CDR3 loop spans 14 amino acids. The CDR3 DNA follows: TGTGCCAGCAGCTTAGCGCTTGGGGGAGGCGGCTACACCTTC. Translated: CASSLALGGGGYTF.

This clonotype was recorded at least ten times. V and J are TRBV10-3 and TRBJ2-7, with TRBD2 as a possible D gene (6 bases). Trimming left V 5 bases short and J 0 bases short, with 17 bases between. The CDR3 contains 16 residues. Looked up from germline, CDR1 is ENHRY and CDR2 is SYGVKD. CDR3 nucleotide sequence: TGTGCCATCAGTAGATATACGGCGGGGAGCTCCTACGAGCAGTACTTC. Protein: CAISRYTAGSSYEQYF.

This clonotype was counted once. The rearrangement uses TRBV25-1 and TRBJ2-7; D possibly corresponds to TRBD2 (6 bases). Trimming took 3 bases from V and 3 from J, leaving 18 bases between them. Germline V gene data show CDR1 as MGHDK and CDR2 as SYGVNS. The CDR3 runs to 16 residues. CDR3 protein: CASSDPREEGFYEQYF. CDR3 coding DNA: TGTGCCAGCAGTGACCCTAGGGAGGAAGGGTTCTACGAGCAGTACTTC.

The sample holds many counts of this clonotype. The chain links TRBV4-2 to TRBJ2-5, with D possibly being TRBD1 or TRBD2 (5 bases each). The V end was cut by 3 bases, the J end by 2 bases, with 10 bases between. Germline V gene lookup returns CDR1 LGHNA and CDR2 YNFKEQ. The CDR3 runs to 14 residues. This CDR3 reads CASSHRDGQETQYF. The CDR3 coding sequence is TGTGCCAGCAGCCATCGGGACGGACAAGAGACCCAGTACTTC.

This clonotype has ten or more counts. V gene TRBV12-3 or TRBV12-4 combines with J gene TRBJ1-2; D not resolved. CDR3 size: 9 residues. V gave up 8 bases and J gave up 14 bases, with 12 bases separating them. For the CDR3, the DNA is TGTGCCAGCCCCCCGTACACGACCTTC. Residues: CASPPYTTF.

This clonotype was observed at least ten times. The CDR3 reads CASSLVGAGWATQYF. CDR3 DNA sequence: TGTGCCAGCAGCTTGGTGGGAGCAGGGTGGGCTACGCAGTATTTT. The chain is built from TRBV5-6 and TRBJ2-3; the D call may be TRBD1 or TRBD2 (5 bases each). Germline assignment: CDR1 SGHDT and CDR2 YYEEEE. The CDR3 runs 15 residues. Trimming removed 0 bases at V and 8 bases at J, with 16 bases between.

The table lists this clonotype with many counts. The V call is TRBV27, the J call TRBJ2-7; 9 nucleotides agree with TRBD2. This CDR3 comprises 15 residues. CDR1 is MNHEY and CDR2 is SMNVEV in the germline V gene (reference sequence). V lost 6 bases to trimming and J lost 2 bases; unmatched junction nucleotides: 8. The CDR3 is CASSVLAGPTYEQYF. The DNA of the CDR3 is TGTGCCAGCAGCGTACTAGCGGGTCCTACCTACGAGCAGTACTTC.

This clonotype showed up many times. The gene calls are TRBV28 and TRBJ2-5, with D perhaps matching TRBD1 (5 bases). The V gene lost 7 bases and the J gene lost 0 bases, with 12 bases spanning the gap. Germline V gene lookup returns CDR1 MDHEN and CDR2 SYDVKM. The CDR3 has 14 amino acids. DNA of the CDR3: TGTGCCAGCAATCAGGGTCGGAACCAAGAGACCCAGTACTTC. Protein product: CASNQGRNQETQYF.

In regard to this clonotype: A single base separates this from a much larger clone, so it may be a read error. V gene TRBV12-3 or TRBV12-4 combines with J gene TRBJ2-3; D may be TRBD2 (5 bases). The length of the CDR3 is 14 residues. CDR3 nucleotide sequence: TGTGCCATCAGTGCCTGGCGGGTCACAGATACGCAGTATTTT. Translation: CAISAWRVTDTQYF.